The 3 T cell receptor beta chains presented below share a single source sample, sequenced in a study of blood T cell repertoires in COVID-19. Sequencing was performed with immunoSEQ multiplex PCR; in TCRdb, only in-frame clones are kept and a portion is missing. Of under 300,000 clones detected, around 87% appear once; the ten largest clones hold around 7.3%. Sequencing was carried out using peripheral blood. These receptors were taken from a woman in her 70s with active or convalescent COVID-19.

V gene TRBV19 combines with J gene TRBJ2-2; TRBD2 matches at 7 bases. The CDR3 totals 15 residues. Germline-derived CDR1 and CDR2 are LNHDA and SQIVND (reference sequence). Trimming cost V 11 bases and J 3 bases; bases outside gene matches: 12. Here the CDR3 reads CASQVGGADTGELFF. CDR3 nucleotide sequence: TGTGCCTCCCAAGTGGGAGGGGCGGACACCGGGGAGCTGTTTTTT.

The gene calls are TRBV20-1 and TRBJ2-1; D is unclear. Germline lookup yields CDR1 DFQATT and CDR2 SNEGSKA (reference sequence). The CDR3 has 11 amino acids. Trimming took off 0 bases at V and 15 bases at J, with 12 bases between the two ends. The CDR3 DNA reads as TGCAGTGCTAGAGATCGAGGCTTCGGGTTCTTC. As protein: CSARDRGFGFF.

The rearrangement uses TRBV10-3 and TRBJ1-3; 7 bases are shared with TRBD1. Trimming cost V 3 bases and J 4 bases; bases outside gene matches: 3. This CDR3 is 14 amino acids long. In germline, CDR1 is ENHRY, CDR2 SYGVKD. The CDR3 DNA is TGTGCCATCAGTGACCAGGGACAGGGAAACACCATATATTTT. It is translated as CAISDQGQGNTIYF.